Listed below are T cell receptor beta chains from one sample, sequenced in a study of CD8+CD57+ T cells in acquired aplastic anemia. A single record per CDR3 protein comes from TCRdb applying MiXCR to the reads. The top ten hold about 1.1% of the sample, which has a few hundred thousand distinct CDR3 sequences, 30% to 40% seen once. The sample was sorted CD4+, CD8+, or CD8+CD57+ T cells (not recorded which) from PBMCs. The receptors were gathered from a human donor in good health, serving as a control. CDR3s leave out the opening cysteine and the closing phenylalanine or tryptophan.

V	J	CDR3
TRBV6-6	TRBJ2-7	ASSYSESYEQY
TRBV2	TRBJ2-7	ASSGQSGEQY
TRBV19	TRBJ2-1	ASRRAGSNEQF
TRBV29-1	TRBJ2-2	SVEGRLTTGELF
TRBV7-9	TRBJ2-3	ASSLMVGDTQY
TRBV7-9	TRBJ1-1	ASSLTTGRGAEAF
TRBV20-1	TRBJ2-5	SASGTSVETQY
TRBV29-1	TRBJ1-2	SVGRGPNYGYT
TRBV7-8	TRBJ1-5	ASSGWTGKTNQPQH
TRBV19	TRBJ2-5	ASSQSGKTQY
TRBV10-3	TRBJ2-1	AISELGANSYNEQF
TRBV7-2	TRBJ1-1	ASSLYRGNTEAF
TRBV6-1	TRBJ2-1	ASTQVAGAANEQF
TRBV6-5	TRBJ2-1	ASGRDEQF
TRBV5-1	TRBJ1-2	ASSSSIAAGASVIDGYT
TRBV19	TRBJ1-1	ASSRTGVSF
TRBV7-6	TRBJ2-1	ASSLVVAGVYEQF
TRBV10-3	TRBJ1-2	ASSADGNYGYT
TRBV5-1	TRBJ1-2	ASSLSRDTYGYT
TRBV5-6	TRBJ1-1	ASSQRTSLTNTEAF
TRBV7-2	TRBJ2-3	ASSLRQGTDTQY
TRBV20-1	TRBJ2-1	SARWTPAHEQF
TRBV7-3	TRBJ1-6	ASSKDRGDSPLH
TRBV5-1	TRBJ1-3	ASSLDGTPEATIY
TRBV5-4	TRBJ1-1	ASSGRLGTEAF
TRBV5-4	TRBJ2-7	ASSWGGTSGTYEQY
TRBV24-1	TRBJ2-1	ATSVRLAGGLDEQF
TRBV20-1	TRBJ1-2	SARTGLTLNYGYT
TRBV20-1	TRBJ2-3	SARSPRGTSTDTQY
TRBV10-3	TRBJ2-7	AISDNRAGTGYEQY
TRBV15	TRBJ1-1	ATSRQSNTEAF
TRBV2	TRBJ1-1	ASSVAGSGNTEAF
TRBV14	TRBJ1-6	ASRQEAYSYNSPLH
TRBV2	TRBJ1-2	ASSLDRAGYGYT
TRBV5-4	TRBJ2-7	ASSSRSGTAYEQY
TRBV12-3/TRBV12-4	TRBJ1-2	ASSLREGAGEADYGYT
TRBV28	TRBJ2-3	ASSSNSRTQY
TRBV5-4	TRBJ2-2	ASSSLAGGPGELF
TRBV5-1	TRBJ2-3	ASSLATGQTDTQY
TRBV7-9	TRBJ1-2	ASSLVGYGYT
TRBV6-4	TRBJ1-5	ASSDVGEGQPQH
TRBV19	TRBJ2-1	ASKLQGMTNEQF
TRBV7-2	TRBJ2-7	ASSALAPAEQY
TRBV20-1	TRBJ2-5	SAQAGGRETQY
TRBV7-9	TRBJ2-5	ASSLALTSGRETQY